This is a list of T cell receptor beta chains from one sample in a study of shared clonotypes between healthy human individuals. Generated by immunoSEQ multiplex PCR, the TCRdb table keeps only in-frame clones and is missing some. Of roughly 2.6 million clones in the sample, around nine tenths were seen once. The sample consisted of naive CD4+ T cells sorted from blood. These receptors all stem from a man aged 18 to 29 in good health. CDR3s include the opening cysteine and the closing phenylalanine or tryptophan. Fields, in order: V gene, D gene, CDR3 length, clone size, J gene, CDR3 protein, CDR3 DNA. A D gene is named only where the DNA matches it firmly. Size is stated for part of the rows, as once, few or many counts, or as a class when the clone is expanded.

V: TRBV7-2; D: NA; length: 14; size: NA; J: TRBJ2-7; CDR3: CASSLTADRVEQYF; DNA: TGTGCCAGCAGCTTAACCGCGGACAGAGTTGAGCAGTACTTC
V: TRBV19; D: NA; length: 13; size: NA; J: TRBJ1-2; CDR3: CASSLGGSHGYTF; DNA: TGTGCCAGTAGTCTGGGGGGAAGCCATGGCTACACCTTC
V: TRBV4-1; D: NA; length: 16; size: NA; J: TRBJ1-4; CDR3: CASSAVRGEEGEKLFF; DNA: TGCGCCAGCAGCGCAGTCAGGGGAGAGGAAGGGGAAAAACTGTTTTTT
V: TRBV10-3; D: TRBD2; length: 14; size: NA; J: TRBJ2-5; CDR3: CAIGTSGLPETQYF; DNA: TGTGCCATCGGGACTAGCGGCCTACCAGAGACCCAGTACTTC
V: TRBV5-8; D: NA; length: 15; size: NA; J: TRBJ1-5; CDR3: CASSLLGQSNQPQHF; DNA: TGTGCCAGCAGCTTACTAGGACAGAGTAATCAGCCCCAGCATTTT
V: TRBV4-1; D: NA; length: 15; size: NA; J: TRBJ2-3; CDR3: CASSPQGSVPDTQYF; DNA: TGCGCCAGCAGCCCCCAGGGGAGTGTCCCAGATACGCAGTATTTT
V: TRBV18; D: NA; length: 14; size: NA; J: TRBJ1-1; CDR3: CASSPSGQNSEAFF; DNA: TGTGCCAGCTCACCATCGGGGCAGAACTCTGAAGCTTTCTTT
V: TRBV6-1; D: NA; length: 14; size: NA; J: TRBJ2-7; CDR3: CASSDPGSSYEQYF; DNA: TGTGCCAGCAGTGACCCCGGGAGCTCCTACGAGCAGTACTTC
V: TRBV6-5; D: NA; length: 15; size: NA; J: TRBJ2-6; CDR3: CASNRGGFGANVLTF; DNA: TGTGCCAGCAATAGGGGCGGTTTTGGGGCCAACGTCCTGACTTTC
V: TRBV5-5; D: NA; length: 16; size: NA; J: TRBJ1-3; CDR3: CASSLGGPSSGNTIYF; DNA: TGTGCCAGCAGCTTAGGGGGGCCTAGCTCTGGAAACACCATATATTTT
V: TRBV18; D: NA; length: 15; size: NA; J: TRBJ2-7; CDR3: CASSPGWQVTYEQYF; DNA: TGTGCCAGCTCACCAGGGTGGCAGGTAACCTACGAGCAGTACTTC
V: TRBV19; D: TRBD1; length: 13; size: once; J: TRBJ1-5; CDR3: CAVDRGARQPQHF; DNA: TGTGCCGTTGACAGGGGGGCACGTCAGCCCCAGCATTTT
V: TRBV7-2; D: NA; length: 15; size: NA; J: TRBJ2-7; CDR3: CASSFWLQIPYEQYF; DNA: TGTGCCAGCAGCTTTTGGCTACAGATCCCCTACGAGCAGTACTTC
V: TRBV7-2; D: TRBD1; length: 17; size: NA; J: TRBJ1-5; CDR3: CASSLAPTGDPNQPQHF; DNA: TGTGCCAGCAGCTTAGCGCCTACAGGGGACCCCAATCAGCCCCAGCATTTT
V: TRBV9; D: NA; length: 15; size: NA; J: TRBJ2-3; CDR3: CASSVTGFLTDTQYF; DNA: TGTGCCAGCAGCGTTACGGGGTTCCTCACAGATACGCAGTATTTT
V: TRBV28; D: NA; length: 15; size: NA; J: TRBJ1-3; CDR3: CASSSPTQGGNTIYF; DNA: TGTGCCAGCAGTTCCCCTACGCAGGGGGGAAACACCATATATTTT